These T cell receptor beta chains were read from a single sample in a study of cytomegalovirus exposure and HLA in healthy donors. Assay used: immunoSEQ multiplex PCR; TCRdb lists only in-frame clones, some missing. The table includes about 140,000 clones, around 81% detected once. The sequenced sample was PBMCs. The receptors shown here come from a male donor in good health and CMV-seronegative. Each CDR3 is given with its conserved first and last residue. D genes are given only for firm matches. The size field is filled for only some rows; it gives once, few, many or a size class.

-	-	TRBV29-1	TRBJ2-1	TGCAGCGTGTACAGCCTGGACTCGGCCGTCTACAATGAGCAGTTCTTC	CSVYSLDSAVYNEQFF
TRBD2	-	TRBV9	TRBJ2-7	TGTGCCAGCAGCGTAGCCGCGGGGGATTTTAAAACCAAACGGTACTTC	CASSVAAGDFKTKRYF
-	-	TRBV2	TRBJ1-5	TGTGCCAGCAGAGACAGGACGGGCCAAAGGGGTCAGCCCCAGCATTTT	CASRDRTGQRGQPQHF
TRBD2	-	TRBV2	TRBJ2-3	TGTGCCAGCAGTAAACTAGCGTCTAGCACAGATACGCAGTATTTT	CASSKLASSTDTQYF
TRBD2	-	TRBV29-1	TRBJ2-7	TGCAGCGTTGGCGGCACGGGGGGTGAGCAGTACTTC	CSVGGTGGEQYF
TRBD2	-	TRBV11-2	TRBJ2-1	TGTGCCAGCAGCTTAGTGACTAGCGGGAGAGATACCTCCTACAATGAGCAGTTCTTC	CASSLVTSGRDTSYNEQFF
TRBD1	once	TRBV7-9	TRBJ1-2	TGTGCCAGCAGCTTACCAGGGGGCAACGGCTATGGCTACACCTTC	CASSLPGGNGYGYTF
TRBD2	-	TRBV7-9	TRBJ2-1	TGTGCCAGCAGAGAGGGACTAGCGGGATCGTACAATGAGCAGTTCTTC	CASREGLAGSYNEQFF
-	-	TRBV19	TRBJ2-1	TGTGCCAGTAGTATCGGGGGACCCTACAATGAGCAGTTCTTC	CASSIGGPYNEQFF
TRBD2	-	TRBV7-6	TRBJ2-2	TGTGCCAGCAGCTTATCGGTAGCGGGGAACACCGGGGAGCTGTTTTTT	CASSLSVAGNTGELFF
-	-	TRBV30	TRBJ1-1	TGTGCCTGGAGTGGAGGGCAGTTAACTGAAGCTTTCTTT	CAWSGGQLTEAFF
TRBD1	-	TRBV28	TRBJ1-1	TGTGCCAGCAGTTCGAGGACAGGGCAGAACACTGAAGCTTTCTTT	CASSSRTGQNTEAFF
TRBD2	-	TRBV7-9	TRBJ2-1	TGTGCCAGCAGCCCTGGGACCGGGGGGAGGTACAATGAGCAGTTCTTC	CASSPGTGGRYNEQFF
TRBD1	-	TRBV6-5	TRBJ2-1	TGTGCCAGCAGCAAACAGGGGGCGAATGAGCAGTTCTTC	CASSKQGANEQFF